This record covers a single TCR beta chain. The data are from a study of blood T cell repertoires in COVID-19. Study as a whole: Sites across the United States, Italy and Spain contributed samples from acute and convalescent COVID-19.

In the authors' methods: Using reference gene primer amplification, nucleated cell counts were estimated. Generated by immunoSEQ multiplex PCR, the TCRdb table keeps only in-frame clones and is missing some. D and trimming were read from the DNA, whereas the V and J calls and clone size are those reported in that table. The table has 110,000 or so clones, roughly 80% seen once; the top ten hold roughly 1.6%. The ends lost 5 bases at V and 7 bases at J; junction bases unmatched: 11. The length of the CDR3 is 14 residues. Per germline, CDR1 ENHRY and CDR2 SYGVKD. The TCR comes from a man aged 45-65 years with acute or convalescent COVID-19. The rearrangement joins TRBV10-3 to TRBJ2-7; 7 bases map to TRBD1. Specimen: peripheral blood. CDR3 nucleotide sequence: TGTGCCATCAGTCTATCAGACAGGGTGGGTGAGCAGTACGTC. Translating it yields CAISLSDRVGEQYV.